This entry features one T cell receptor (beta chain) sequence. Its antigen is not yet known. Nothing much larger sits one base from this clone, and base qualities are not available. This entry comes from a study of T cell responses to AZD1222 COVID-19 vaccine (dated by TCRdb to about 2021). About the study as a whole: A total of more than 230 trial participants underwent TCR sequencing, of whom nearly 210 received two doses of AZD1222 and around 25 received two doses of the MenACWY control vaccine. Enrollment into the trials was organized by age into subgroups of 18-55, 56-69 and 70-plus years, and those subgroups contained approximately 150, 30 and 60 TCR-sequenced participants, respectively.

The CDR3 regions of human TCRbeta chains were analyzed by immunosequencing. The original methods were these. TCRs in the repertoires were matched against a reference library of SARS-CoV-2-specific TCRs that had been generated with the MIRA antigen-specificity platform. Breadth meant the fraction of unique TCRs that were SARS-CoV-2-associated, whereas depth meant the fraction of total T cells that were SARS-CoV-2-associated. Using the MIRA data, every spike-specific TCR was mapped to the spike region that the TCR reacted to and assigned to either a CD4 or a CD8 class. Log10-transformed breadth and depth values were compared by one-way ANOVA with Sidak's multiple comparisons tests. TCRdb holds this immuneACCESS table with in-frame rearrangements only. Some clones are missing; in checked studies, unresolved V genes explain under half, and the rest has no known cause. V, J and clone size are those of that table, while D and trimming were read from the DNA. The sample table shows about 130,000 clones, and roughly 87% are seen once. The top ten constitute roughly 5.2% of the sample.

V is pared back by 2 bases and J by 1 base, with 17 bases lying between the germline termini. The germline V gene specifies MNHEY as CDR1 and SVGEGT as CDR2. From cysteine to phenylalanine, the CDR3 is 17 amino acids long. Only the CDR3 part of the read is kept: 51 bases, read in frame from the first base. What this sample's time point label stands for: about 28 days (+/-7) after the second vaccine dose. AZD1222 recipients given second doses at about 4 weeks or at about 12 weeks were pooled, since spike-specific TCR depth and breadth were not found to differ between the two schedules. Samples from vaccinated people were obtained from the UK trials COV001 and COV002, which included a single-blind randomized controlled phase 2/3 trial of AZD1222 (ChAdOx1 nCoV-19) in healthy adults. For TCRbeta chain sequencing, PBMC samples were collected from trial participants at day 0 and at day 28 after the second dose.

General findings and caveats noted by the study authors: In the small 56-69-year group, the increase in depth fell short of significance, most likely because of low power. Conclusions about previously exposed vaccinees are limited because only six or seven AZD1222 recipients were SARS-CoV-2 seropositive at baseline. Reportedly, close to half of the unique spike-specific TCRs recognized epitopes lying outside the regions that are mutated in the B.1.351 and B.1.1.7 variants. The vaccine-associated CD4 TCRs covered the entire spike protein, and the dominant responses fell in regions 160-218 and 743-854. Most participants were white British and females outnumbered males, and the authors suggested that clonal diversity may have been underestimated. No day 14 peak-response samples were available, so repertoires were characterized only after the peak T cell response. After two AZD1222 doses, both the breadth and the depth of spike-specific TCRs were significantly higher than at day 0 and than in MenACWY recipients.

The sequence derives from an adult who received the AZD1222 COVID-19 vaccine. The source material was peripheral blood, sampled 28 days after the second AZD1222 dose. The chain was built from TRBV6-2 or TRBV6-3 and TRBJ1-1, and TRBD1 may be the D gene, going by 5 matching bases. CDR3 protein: CASSYEPVTGWNTEAFF. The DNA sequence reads TGTGCCAGCAGTTACGAACCCGTTACAGGATGGAACACTGAAGCTTTCTTT.